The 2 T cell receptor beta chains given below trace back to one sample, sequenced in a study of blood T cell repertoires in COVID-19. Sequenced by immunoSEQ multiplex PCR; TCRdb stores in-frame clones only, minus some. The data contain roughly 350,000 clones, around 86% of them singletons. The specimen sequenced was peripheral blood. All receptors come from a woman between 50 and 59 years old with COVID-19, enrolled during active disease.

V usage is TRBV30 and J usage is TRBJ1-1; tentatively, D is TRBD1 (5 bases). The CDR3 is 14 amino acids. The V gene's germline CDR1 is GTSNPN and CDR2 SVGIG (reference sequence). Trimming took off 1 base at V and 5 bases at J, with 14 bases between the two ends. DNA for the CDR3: TGTGCCTGGAGTGCCGACAGCCGGGAGACTGAAGCTTTCTTT. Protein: CAWSADSRETEAFF.

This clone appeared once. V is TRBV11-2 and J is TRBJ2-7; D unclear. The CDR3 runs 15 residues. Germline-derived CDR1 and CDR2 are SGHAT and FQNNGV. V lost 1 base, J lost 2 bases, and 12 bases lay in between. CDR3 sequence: CASSLGRSETYEQYF. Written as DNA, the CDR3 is TGTGCCAGCAGCTTAGGTCGTTCAGAAACCTACGAGCAGTACTTC.